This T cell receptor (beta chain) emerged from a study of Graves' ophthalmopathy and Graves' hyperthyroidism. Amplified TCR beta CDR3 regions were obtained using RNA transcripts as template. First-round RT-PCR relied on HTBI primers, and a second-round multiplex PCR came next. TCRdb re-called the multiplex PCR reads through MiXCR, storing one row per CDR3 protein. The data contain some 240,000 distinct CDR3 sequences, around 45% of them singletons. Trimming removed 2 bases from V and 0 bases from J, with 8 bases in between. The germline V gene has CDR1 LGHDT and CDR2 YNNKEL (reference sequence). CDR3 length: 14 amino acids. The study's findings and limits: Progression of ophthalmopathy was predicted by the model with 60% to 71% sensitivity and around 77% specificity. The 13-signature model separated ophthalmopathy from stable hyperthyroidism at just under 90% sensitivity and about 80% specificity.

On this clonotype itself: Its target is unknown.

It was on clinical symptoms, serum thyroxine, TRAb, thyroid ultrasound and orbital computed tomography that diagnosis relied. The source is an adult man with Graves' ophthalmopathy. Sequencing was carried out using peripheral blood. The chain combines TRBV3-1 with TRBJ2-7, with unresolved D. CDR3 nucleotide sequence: TGTGCCAGCAGCCAAAGTTCTGCCTCCTACGAGCAGTACTTC. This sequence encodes CASSQSSASYEQYF.